These 20 T cell receptor beta chains share one sample of origin, sequenced in a study of blood T cells in healthy people across ages. The use of a sample-barcoded 5' primer and a J-beta primer mix characterized a second PCR of 7 to 11 cycles. One entry per CDR3 protein, called by TCRdb with MiXCR from the 5' RACE reads. The sample carries 1.5 million to 1.9 million distinct CDR3 sequences, approximately 39% recorded once. Sequences were obtained from blood. Every receptor here comes from a woman aged 18-35 years in good health.

This clonotype was seen only a few times. The chain couples TRBV5-5 to TRBJ1-1, with D possibly TRBD1 on 6 matching bases. The CDR3 has 13 residues. The germline V gene encodes CDR1 SGHKS and CDR2 YYEKEE (reference sequence). Trimming removed 3 bases at V and 3 bases at J, with 9 bases between. Here the CDR3 reads CASSWTVDTEAFF. In nucleotides, the CDR3 is TGTGCCAGCAGCTGGACAGTTGACACTGAAGCTTTCTTT.

This clonotype has more than one count but fewer than ten. The rearrangement joins TRBV5-4 to TRBJ2-7; possible D gene TRBD2, 7 bases. CDR1 SGHNT and CDR2 YYREEE come from the germline V gene (reference sequence). Trimming pared 2 bases from V and 5 bases from J, leaving 17 bases between. The CDR3 runs to 15 residues. This chain's CDR3 is CASSLEGGRRDEQYF. Here the CDR3 DNA reads TGTGCCAGCAGCTTAGAGGGGGGGCGGAGAGACGAGCAGTACTTC.

The chain joins TRBV6-1 to TRBJ1-6, with a weak D call TRBD1 (6 bases). CDR3 length equals 15 residues. Trimming took 7 bases from V and 7 from J, leaving 17 bases between them. CDR1 is MNHNS, CDR2 SASEGT, per germline. CDR3 DNA: TGTGCCAGCACAACAGGGTCGTTATTGAATTCACCCCTCCACTTT. This codes for CASTTGSLLNSPLHF.

This clonotype was seen a few times. CDR3 nucleotide sequence: TGTGCCAGCAGCAACCGGGACAGATCCTACGAGCAGTACTTC. Residues: CASSNRDRSYEQYF. The chain has TRBV7-2 and TRBJ2-7; 7 bases fit TRBD1. The CDR3 length is 14 residues. Germline CDR1 SGHTA, CDR2 FQGNSA. V shed 5 bases, J shed 1 base, and the junction held 5 bases outside the gene matches.

This rearrangement joins TRBV6-2 or TRBV6-3 to TRBJ1-1; D unclear. CDR1 MNHEY and CDR2 SVGEGT come from the germline V gene. This CDR3 spans 13 amino acids. With 2 bases removed from V and 6 bases from J, the gap between germline ends came to 10 bases. The DNA for the CDR3 is TGTGCCAGCAGTTACCCAGGATTCCCTGAAGCTTTCTTT. It specifies CASSYPGFPEAFF.

This clonotype turned up a few times. The V call is TRBV4-3, the J call TRBJ2-1, with D unclear. This CDR3 comprises 13 residues. Trimming took off 0 bases at V and 10 bases at J, with 10 bases between the two ends. Germline V gene data show CDR1 as LGHNA and CDR2 as YSLEER. The CDR3 region has the DNA TGCGCCAGCAGCCAAGAAGTCGGGTACGAGCAGTTCTTC. It translates to CASSQEVGYEQFF.

The chain uses TRBV11-2 and TRBJ1-2; tentatively, D is TRBD1 (5 bases). V was shortened by 1 base and J by 7 bases, with 10 bases between the two germline ends. This CDR3 region has 13 residues. The germline CDR1 and CDR2 sequences are SGHAT and FQNNGV. CDR3: CASSLGRGSGYTF. CDR3 DNA sequence: TGTGCCAGCAGCTTAGGGAGGGGCTCTGGCTACACCTTC.

This clonotype was seen a few times. The chain links TRBV6-6 to TRBJ2-5, with 13 nucleotides matching TRBD2. CDR3 length equals 16 residues. The V segment lost 4 bases and the J segment 4 bases; nucleotides outside the gene matches: 6. Germline lookup yields CDR1 MNHNY and CDR2 SVGAGI (reference sequence). The CDR3 is CASSWTSGGALETQYF. CDR3 in DNA: TGTGCCAGCAGTTGGACTAGCGGGGGAGCATTAGAGACCCAGTACTTC.

In its sample, this clonotype was seen a few times. This chain connects TRBV4-1 to TRBJ2-5; 10 bases are shared with TRBD2. J was trimmed by 4 bases and V by 0 bases; bases with no gene match: 8. Germline V gene lookup returns CDR1 MGHRA and CDR2 YSYEKL. The CDR3 covers 17 residues. CDR3 coding DNA: TGCGCCAGCAGCCAAGATCCGGTTAGCGGGGGGCCAGAGACCCAGTACTTC. Encoded protein: CASSQDPVSGGPETQYF.

The chain is built from TRBV6-2 or TRBV6-3 and TRBJ1-5; unclear D gene. V lost 0 bases and J lost 2, with 8 bases in between. Germline CDR1 reads MNHEY; CDR2 reads SVGEGT. The CDR3 spans 15 residues. The CDR3 is CASSYSVRGNQPQHF. Written as DNA, the CDR3 is TGTGCCAGCAGTTACTCGGTGAGGGGCAATCAGCCCCAGCATTTT.

This clonotype was counted only a few times. V gene TRBV24-1 combines with J gene TRBJ1-2; the D gene is possibly TRBD1 (6 bases). Per the germline V gene, CDR1 is KGHDR and CDR2 is SFDVKD. The CDR3 extends over 13 amino acids. V was cut by 7 bases and J by 7 bases, with 15 bases left in between. The CDR3 region has the DNA TGTGCCACCAGCGGACACAGGGACATTGGCTACACCTTC. Its translation: CATSGHRDIGYTF.

This clonotype was seen only a few times. The rearrangement links TRBV7-9 to TRBJ1-2; possibly TRBD1 for D (5 bases). Germline V lookup: CDR1 SEHNR, CDR2 FQNEAQ (reference sequence). CDR3 size: 13 residues. Deletions cut 1 base from V and 7 bases from J, with 10 bases between. The CDR3: CASSLDYGGGYTF. The CDR3 DNA sequence: TGTGCCAGCAGCTTAGATTATGGGGGTGGCTACACCTTC.

A few counts support this clonotype. The chain uses TRBV2 and TRBJ1-1; the match to TRBD1 covers 8 bases. This CDR3 comprises 13 residues. V trimming: 4 bases; J trimming: 10 bases; junction bases outside the gene matches: 8. The germline V gene has CDR1 SNHLY and CDR2 FYNNEI. DNA of the CDR3: TGTGCCAGCAGTGTGTTGTCAGGGGGCGCAGCTTTCTTT. This encodes CASSVLSGGAAFF. Drawing the rest from reference TRBV2 and TRBJ1-1, the complete variable domain is EPEVTQTPSHQVTQMGQEVILRCVPISNHLYFYWYRQILGQKVEFLVSFYNNEISEKSEIFDDQFSVERPDGSNFTLKIRSTKLEDSAMYFCASSVLSGGAAFFGQGTRLTVV.

For this clonotype: Sequence at one end of the junction differs from germline and may be a read error. The J gene is TRBJ2-1, the V gene TRBV5-1; no firm D call. The V gene's germline CDR1 is SGHRS and CDR2 YFSETQ. The CDR3 has 16 amino acids. The CDR3 loop is CASSQADRAADNEQFF. The CDR3 coding sequence is TGCGCCAGCAGCCAAGCCGACCGGGCTGCTGACAACGAGCAGTTCTTC.

The V call is TRBV14, the J call TRBJ1-1; TRBD1 is a possible D gene (5 bases). Germline V gene sequence: CDR1 SGHDN, CDR2 FVKESK. The CDR3 runs to 16 residues. V was trimmed by 0 bases and J by 1 base, leaving 12 bases between them. The CDR3 protein is CASSQDWRTPNTEAFF. CDR3 sequence (DNA): TGTGCCAGCAGCCAAGATTGGCGGACACCGAACACTGAAGCTTTCTTT.

This clonotype showed up just a few times. The chain employs TRBV7-9 and TRBJ1-4; no clear D. V gave up 5 bases and J gave up 4 bases, with 11 bases separating them. This CDR3 spans 14 amino acids. Germline V gene data show CDR1 as SEHNR and CDR2 as FQNEAQ (reference sequence). DNA for the CDR3: TGTGCCAGCAGCGATCGGCTACTTAATGAAAAACTGTTTTTT. Its protein product is CASSDRLLNEKLFF.

The V call is TRBV6-6, the J call TRBJ2-1; 13 bases align to TRBD2. V shed 5 bases and J 4 bases; nucleotides not matched to a gene: 5. Germline V gives CDR1 MNHNY, CDR2 SVGAGI (reference sequence). The CDR3 is 16 residues long. CDR3 bases: TGTGCCAGCAGTCGGGGACTAGCGGGAAAGTACAATGAGCAGTTCTTC. As protein: CASSRGLAGKYNEQFF.

This clonotype was recorded a few times. The genes are TRBV7-9 and TRBJ1-1, with no clear D. CDR1 SEHNR and CDR2 FQNEAQ come from the germline V gene (reference sequence). This CDR3 has 13 amino acids. V was pared by 2 bases and J by 6 bases, with 10 bases between. The CDR3 bases are TGTGCCAGCAGCTTAAGTGGCCGATCTGAAGCTTTCTTT. Translation: CASSLSGRSEAFF. Supplemented by reference TRBV7-9 and TRBJ1-1, the full variable domain reads DTGVSQNPRHKITKRGQNVTFRCDPISEHNRLYWYRQTLGQGPEFLTYFQNEAQLEKSRLLSDRFSAERPKGSFSTLEIQRTEQGDSAMYLCASSLSGRSEAFFGQGTRLTVV.

This clonotype has a handful of counts. CDR3 in amino acids: CASSPDGGAYYNEQFF. CDR3 in DNA: TGCGCCAGCAGCCCGGATGGGGGGGCTTACTACAATGAGCAGTTCTTC. V gene TRBV5-1 combines with J gene TRBJ2-1, with D possibly TRBD2 on 7 matching bases. Per the germline V gene, CDR1 is SGHRS and CDR2 is YFSETQ. There are 16 residues in the CDR3. Trimming pared 4 bases from V and 3 bases from J, leaving 17 bases between. Drawing the rest from reference TRBV5-1 and TRBJ2-1, the complete variable domain is KAGVTQTPRYLIKTRGQQVTLSCSPISGHRSVSWYQQTPGQGLQFLFEYFSETQRNKGNFPGRFSGRQFSNSRSEMNVSTLELGDSALYLCASSPDGGAYYNEQFFGPGTRLTVL.

The chain has TRBV20-1 and TRBJ2-6; 11 bases line up with TRBD1. The CDR3 contains 17 residues. The V gene's germline CDR1 is DFQATT and CDR2 SNEGSKA (reference sequence). V was pared by 5 bases and J by 0 bases, with 6 bases of the junction left unmatched. This CDR3 reads CSAGRDRGYSGANVLTF. CDR3 in DNA: TGCAGTGCTGGACGGGACAGGGGGTACTCTGGGGCCAACGTCCTGACTTTC.